Presented here are 22 T cell receptor beta chains from one specimen sequenced in a study of CD8+ T cells in alopecia areata. In each case, RNA was isolated and then reverse transcribed into cDNA as the sequencing template. TCRdb's table, derived via immunoSEQ multiplex PCR, lists solely in-frame clones and lacks some. The sample carries 200,000 to 250,000 clones, around 65% recorded once. Treatment given: oral pan-JAK inhibitor, 5-10 mg twice daily. The material was CD4+ T cells sorted from blood, obtained at week 4, from a patient treated with tofacitinib. These receptors all stem from a human donor with alopecia areata.

The V gene is TRBV5-6, the J gene TRBJ1-4; 9 nucleotides line up with TRBD1. The V segment lost 4 bases and the J segment 6 bases; nucleotides outside the gene matches: 1. The CDR3 length is 13 residues. Germline lookup yields CDR1 SGHDT and CDR2 YYEEEE. CDR3 amino acids: CASSRTGDEKLFF. CDR3 DNA sequence: TGTGCCAGCAGCCGGACAGGGGATGAAAAACTGTTTTTT.

The V gene is TRBV4-3, the J gene TRBJ2-2, with TRBD1 identical over 9 bases. Germline lookup yields CDR1 LGHNA and CDR2 YSLEER. V was clipped by 7 bases and J by 3 bases; unmatched bases: 9. The CDR3 sequence is 16 residues long. The CDR3 bases are TGCGCCAGCAACCAGGGGTGGACAGGGGACACCGGGGAGCTGTTTTTT. It translates to CASNQGWTGDTGELFF.

The chain carries TRBV6-5 and TRBJ2-1; D is undetermined. This CDR3 is built from 13 residues. Germline lookup yields CDR1 MNHEY and CDR2 SVGAGI. V shed 2 bases and J shed 7 bases, with 9 bases lying between them. Here the CDR3 DNA reads TGTGCCAGCAGTTACGGAAGGGTAAATGAGCAGTTCTTC. Amino acid sequence: CASSYGRVNEQFF.

The V gene is TRBV10-3, the J gene TRBJ2-1, with 11 bases identical to TRBD2. Germline loops: CDR1 ENHRY, CDR2 SYGVKD. The V segment lost 7 bases and the J segment 2 bases; nucleotides outside the gene matches: 4. CDR3 size: 15 residues. The CDR3 sequence is CAIKGSGGAYNEQFF. The CDR3 nucleotides are TGTGCCATCAAAGGTAGCGGGGGGGCCTACAATGAGCAGTTCTTC.

This clone has just a few counts. The rearrangement uses TRBV5-1 and TRBJ2-6; TRBD2 might be the D (5 bases). Germline values: CDR1 SGHRS, CDR2 YFSETQ. V dropped 2 bases and J dropped 1 base, with 7 bases sitting between them. The CDR3 loop spans 15 amino acids. CDR3 in DNA: TGCGCCAGCAGCTTCGGGGAATCTGGGGCCAACGTCCTGACTTTC. This translates into CASSFGESGANVLTF.

V gene TRBV5-6 combines with J gene TRBJ1-4; no reliable D call. Germline values: CDR1 SGHDT, CDR2 YYEEEE. CDR3 size: 17 residues. V was cut by 4 bases and J by 0 bases, with 16 bases left in between. CDR3 sequence (DNA): TGTGCCAGCAGCCGCTTTGGCAGTGATGCAACTAATGAAAAACTGTTTTTT. Residues: CASSRFGSDATNEKLFF.

The chain has TRBV19 and TRBJ2-1; D ambiguous. In germline, CDR1 is LNHDA, CDR2 SQIVND (reference sequence). Trimming left V 2 bases short and J 10 bases short, with 9 bases between. The CDR3 covers 12 residues. This chain's CDR3 is CASSIPGREQFF. The CDR3 nucleotides are TGTGCCAGTAGTATACCGGGCCGGGAGCAGTTCTTC.

This clone was counted a few times. CDR3 loop: CSVVGTGGAYEQYF. In DNA, the CDR3 is TGCAGCGTTGTGGGGACAGGGGGGGCCTACGAGCAGTACTTC. V and J are TRBV29-1 and TRBJ2-7, with 11 positions matching TRBD1. This CDR3 is 14 amino acids long. Germline trimming cut 4 bases from V and 2 bases from J; bases unmatched to any gene: 4. CDR1 and CDR2 from the germline V gene are SQVTM and ANQGSEA.

The V call is TRBV29-1, the J call TRBJ1-1; D is perhaps TRBD1 (6 bases). The CDR3 runs to 12 residues. The germline V and J ends were trimmed by 8 bases and 10 bases, with 20 bases remaining between them. Germline V gives CDR1 SQVTM, CDR2 ANQGSEA. The CDR3 loop is CSTTGPPVTAFF. CDR3 sequence (DNA): TGCAGCACGACAGGTCCGCCGGTAACAGCTTTCTTT.

The CDR3 DNA reads TGTGCCAGCAGCTTGGCCGGGGGCAAAGAGCAGTTCTTC. Translated, it gives CASSLAGGKEQFF. This chain joins TRBV5-4 and TRBJ2-1; D might be TRBD1 or TRBD2, each matching 6 bases. The CDR3 loop spans 13 amino acids. The V gene lost 0 bases and the J gene lost 10 bases, with 11 bases spanning the gap. CDR1 and CDR2 (germline): SGHNT, YYREEE (reference sequence).

On this clone itself: This CDR3 is also generated by other DNA sequences in the sample. CDR3 DNA sequence: TGTGCCTGGATGGACAGGGGCAATTCACCCCTCCACTTT. Translation gives CAWMDRGNSPLHF. The V call is TRBV30, the J call TRBJ1-6; 9 bases align to TRBD1. The CDR3 sequence is 13 residues long. In germline, CDR1 is GTSNPN, CDR2 SVGIG (reference sequence). J lost 7 bases, V lost 4 bases, and 2 bases had no gene match.

This clone was observed a handful of times. V and J are TRBV30 and TRBJ1-1, with D uncertain. Germline CDR1 is GTSNPN and CDR2 is SVGIG (reference sequence). The CDR3 is 11 amino acids. Trimming took 4 bases from V and 5 from J, leaving 8 bases between them. The DNA for the CDR3 is TGTGCCTGGAAACTTGGGACTGAAGCTTTCTTT. Translating gives CAWKLGTEAFF.

The chain uses TRBV15 and TRBJ1-2, with D tentatively TRBD1 (6 bases). This CDR3 spans 14 amino acids. The germline gives CDR1 LNHNV, CDR2 YYDKDF (reference sequence). V dropped 0 bases and J dropped 4 bases, with 9 bases sitting between them. The chain's CDR3 is CATSRDKTGYGYTF. CDR3 coding DNA: TGTGCCACCAGCAGAGATAAGACAGGCTATGGCTACACCTTC.

This rearrangement joins TRBV5-1 to TRBJ1-2, with TRBD1 as a possible D gene (6 bases). Trimming shortened V by 4 bases and J by 2 bases, and 18 bases separated the two germline ends. The CDR3 consists of 16 residues. Per the germline V gene, CDR1 is SGHRS and CDR2 is YFSETQ. This CDR3 reads CASSPSRDIVNYGYTF. In DNA, the CDR3 is TGCGCCAGCAGCCCGTCCCGGGACATCGTAAACTATGGCTACACCTTC.

Written as DNA, the CDR3 is TGTGCCACCAGCAGGGGACAGGGTTATGGCTACACCTTC. Translated, it gives CATSRGQGYGYTF. V gene TRBV15 combines with J gene TRBJ1-2; 9 bases fit TRBD1. Germline values: CDR1 LNHNV, CDR2 YYDKDF (reference sequence). The CDR3 contains 13 residues. V was pared by 3 bases and J by 5 bases, with 1 base of the junction left unmatched.

The V and J genes are TRBV30 and TRBJ2-2, with TRBD1 matching over 7 bases. V lost 6 bases, J lost 2 bases, and 3 bases stayed unmatched. CDR1 and CDR2 from the germline V gene are GTSNPN and SVGIG (reference sequence). The CDR3 totals 13 residues. CDR3 DNA sequence: TGTGCCTGTGGACAGGCAAACACCGGGGAGCTGTTTTTT. Amino acid sequence: CACGQANTGELFF.

The chain joins TRBV27 to TRBJ2-5; a possible D gene is TRBD1 (6 bases). The CDR3 has 14 residues. Germline CDR1 is MNHEY and CDR2 is SMNVEV (reference sequence). The V end lost 1 base, the J end lost 4 bases, and 10 bases lay between the germline ends. CDR3: CASSLWGPRETQYF. The CDR3 coding sequence is TGTGCCAGCAGTTTATGGGGGCCGAGAGAGACCCAGTACTTC.

The chain has TRBV7-9 and TRBJ2-3, with D possibly TRBD2 on 5 matching bases. Trimming shortened V by 4 bases and J by 0 bases, and 11 bases separated the two germline ends. Per the germline V gene, CDR1 is SEHNR and CDR2 is FQNEAQ (reference sequence). The CDR3 is 15 residues long. CDR3 region: CASSSRRGSTDTQYF. The CDR3 DNA reads TGTGCCAGCAGCTCCCGGCGCGGGAGCACAGATACGCAGTATTTT.

The genes are TRBV29-1 and TRBJ1-5, with 10 bases identical to TRBD1. Germline lookup yields CDR1 SQVTM and CDR2 ANQGSEA. V shed 5 bases, J shed 0 bases, and the junction held 7 bases outside the gene matches. The CDR3 has 16 residues. The CDR3 bases are TGCAGCGTTCGAAAGGACAGGGGGAATAGCAATCAGCCCCAGCATTTT. As protein: CSVRKDRGNSNQPQHF.

The chain joins TRBV7-2 to TRBJ2-3, with 12 bases matching TRBD2. The J segment lost 5 bases and the V segment lost 5 bases, leaving 8 bases of the junction unmatched. This CDR3 contains 16 residues. CDR1 and CDR2 from the germline V gene are SGHTA and FQGNSA. The CDR3 is CASSGQGTSGLDTQYF. CDR3 nucleotide sequence: TGTGCCAGCAGCGGTCAAGGGACTAGCGGGCTAGATACGCAGTATTTT. The full variable domain, rest sourced from reference TRBV7-2 and TRBJ2-3, is GAGVSQSPSNKVTEKGKDVELRCDPISGHTALYWYRQSLGQGLEFLIYFQGNSAPDKSGLPSDRFSAERTGGSVSTLTIQRTQQEDSAVYLCASSGQGTSGLDTQYFGPGTRLTVL.

The chain carries TRBV4-2 and TRBJ2-4; D uncertain. The CDR3 runs 13 residues. V was trimmed by 1 base and J by 9 bases, leaving 10 bases between them. Germline CDR1 is LGHNA and CDR2 is YNFKEQ. The CDR3 region is CASSQVGSGIQYF. For the CDR3, the DNA is TGTGCCAGCAGCCAAGTCGGCTCGGGCATTCAGTACTTC.

This clone was observed a handful of times. The rearrangement uses TRBV5-1 and TRBJ2-1; 9 nucleotides align to TRBD2. There are 15 residues in the CDR3. Germline CDR1 is SGHRS and CDR2 is YFSETQ. The V gene end was trimmed by 2 bases and the J gene end by 3 bases; junction bases not matched to a gene: 3. CDR3 in amino acids: CASSFAGGNYNEQFF. CDR3 DNA sequence: TGCGCCAGCAGCTTCGCGGGGGGGAACTACAATGAGCAGTTCTTC.